A selection of T cell receptor beta chains follows, all from one sample in a study of cytomegalovirus exposure and HLA in healthy donors. The assay was immunoSEQ multiplex PCR, and TCRdb's table has in-frame clones only and misses some. The table lists hundreds of thousands of clones, roughly 87% of them singletons. Input material: PBMCs. These receptors originate from a woman between 18 and 29 years old in good health and CMV-seropositive. The CDR3 runs from the conserved cysteine through the conserved F or W. The D gene is left open where the match is weak. Size is stated for part of the rows, as once, few or many counts, or as a class when the clone is expanded.

v_call	d_call	j_call	clone_size	cdr3_nt	cdr3_aa
TRBV6-1	NA	TRBJ2-5	NA	TGTGCCAGCAGTGAACTACGGAACCCGAGGTACCAAGAGACCCAGTACTTC	CASSELRNPRYQETQYF
TRBV19	NA	TRBJ1-2	NA	TGTGCCAGTAGTATAGCGGTTTTTAACTATGGCTACACCTTC	CASSIAVFNYGYTF
TRBV28	TRBD1	TRBJ2-7	NA	TGTGCCAGCAGTCCGGGACAGGGTCGCCAGTACTTC	CASSPGQGRQYF
TRBV5-1	TRBD2	TRBJ2-1	NA	TGCGCCAGCAGCTTGCGGGTGGCGGGAGGGTCAGATGAGCAGTTCTTC	CASSLRVAGGSDEQFF
TRBV13	NA	TRBJ1-2	NA	TGTGCCAGCAGCGCGGGCCGTACGGGGTTCGGCTACACCTTC	CASSAGRTGFGYTF
TRBV14	TRBD1	TRBJ1-2	NA	TGTGCCAGCAGCCAAGCGGGACAGGGTTCGTCTGGCTACACCTTC	CASSQAGQGSSGYTF
TRBV28	TRBD1	TRBJ1-2	NA	TGTGCCAGCAGGGCTTGGGACAGGGATTTACATGGCTACACCTTC	CASRAWDRDLHGYTF
TRBV4-1	NA	TRBJ1-1	NA	TGCGCCAGCAGCCAAGATCTGTCAGGATGGGCCACTGAAGCTTTCTTT	CASSQDLSGWATEAFF
TRBV7-7	NA	TRBJ2-7	NA	TGTGCCAGCAGCTTATCGTTAGCGTCATCCTCCCAGTACTTC	CASSLSLASSSQYF
TRBV5-5	TRBD1	TRBJ2-7	NA	TGTGCCAGCAGCTTGGTAGCTCAGGGGGTGGTCGAGCAGTACTTC	CASSLVAQGVVEQYF
TRBV10-3	NA	TRBJ2-1	NA	TGTGCCATCAGTGGGGGGGACGGTAGGGGCAGCTCCTACAATGAGCAGTTCTTC	CAISGGDGRGSSYNEQFF
TRBV5-1	TRBD1	TRBJ2-7	NA	TGCGCCAGCAGCCTGGAAGAGGACAGGGTGTCAAGCTACGAGCAGTACTTC	CASSLEEDRVSSYEQYF
TRBV7-6	NA	TRBJ2-2	NA	TGTGCCAGCCGGACAGATATAGTGACCGGGGAGCTGTTTTTT	CASRTDIVTGELFF
TRBV7-2	TRBD2	TRBJ2-1	NA	TGTGCCAGCAGCGACCGGCGGCTAGCGGGTGACAATGAGCAGTTCTTC	CASSDRRLAGDNEQFF
TRBV28	NA	TRBJ1-5	NA	TGTGCCAGCAGTTCGGGCAATCAGCCCCAGCATTTT	CASSSGNQPQHF
TRBV9	TRBD1	TRBJ2-3	NA	TGTGCCAGCAGCGTAGAAGGGGGCGTGGGAGATACGCAGTATTTT	CASSVEGGVGDTQYF
TRBV4-2	TRBD1	TRBJ2-2	few	TGTGCCAGCGAAAACAGGGGGACCACCGGGGAGCTGTTTTTT	CASENRGTTGELFF
TRBV28	NA	TRBJ1-3	NA	TGTGCCAGCAGGCCGCGGGGGTCTCGCTCTGGAAACACCATATATTTT	CASRPRGSRSGNTIYF
TRBV6-5	TRBD2	TRBJ2-7	NA	TGTGCCAGCAAGGAAATTAGCGGGACCGCCTACGAGCAGTACTTC	CASKEISGTAYEQYF
TRBV11-2	TRBD2	TRBJ2-1	NA	TGTGCCAGCAGCTTCGGGGTAGGGGGACTAGCTAGCTCCTACAATGAGCAGTTCTTC	CASSFGVGGLASSYNEQFF